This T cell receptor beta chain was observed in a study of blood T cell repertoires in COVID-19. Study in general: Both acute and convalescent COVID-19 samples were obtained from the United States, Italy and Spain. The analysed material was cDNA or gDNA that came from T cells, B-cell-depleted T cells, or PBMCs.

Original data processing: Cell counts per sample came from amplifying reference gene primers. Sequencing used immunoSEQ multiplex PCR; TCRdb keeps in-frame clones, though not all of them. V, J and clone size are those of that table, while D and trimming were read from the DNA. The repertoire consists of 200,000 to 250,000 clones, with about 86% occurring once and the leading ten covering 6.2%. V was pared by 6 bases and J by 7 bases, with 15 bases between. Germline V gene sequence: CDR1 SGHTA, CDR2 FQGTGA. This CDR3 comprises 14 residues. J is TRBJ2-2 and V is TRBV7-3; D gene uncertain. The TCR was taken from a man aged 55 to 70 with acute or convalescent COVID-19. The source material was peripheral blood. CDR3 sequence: CASRTLGIGGELFF. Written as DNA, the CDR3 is TGTGCCAGCAGAACCCTAGGAATCGGCGGGGAGCTGTTTTTT.